Each of the 21 T cell receptor beta chains below was sequenced from the same sample in a study of chemoradiotherapy in HPV16-positive cancers. Clones were read by immunoSEQ multiplex PCR, and TCRdb kept only the in-frame ones, dropping some. Among about 8,600 clones listed, about 89% were seen once. Sequencing used blood, obtained from a patient who underwent chemoradiotherapy. The receptors stem from a human donor with HPV-associated anogenital cancer.

The rearrangement uses TRBV5-1 and TRBJ2-2, with a possible D match to TRBD1 (6 bases). CDR3 length equals 15 residues. Per germline, CDR1 SGHRS and CDR2 YFSETQ. V was trimmed by 4 bases and J by 1 base, leaving 11 bases between them. The CDR3 is CASSVGQQNTGELFF. Written as DNA, the CDR3 is TGCGCCAGCAGCGTGGGACAACAGAACACCGGGGAGCTGTTTTTT.

This chain uses TRBV14 with TRBJ2-2, with TRBD1 matching over 12 bases. Trimming removed 0 bases from V and 2 bases from J; junction bases left unmatched: 16. In germline, CDR1 is SGHDN, CDR2 FVKESK. This CDR3 comprises 22 residues. This CDR3 reads CASSQEQRDRGRWGHNTGELFF. The CDR3 DNA reads as TGTGCCAGCAGCCAAGAGCAACGGGACAGGGGGCGCTGGGGCCATAACACCGGGGAGCTGTTTTTT.

This clone has a handful of counts. This chain joins TRBV19 and TRBJ2-3; possibly TRBD1 or TRBD2 for D (5 bases each). CDR1 and CDR2 from the germline V gene are LNHDA and SQIVND (reference sequence). With 6 bases removed from V and 2 bases from J, the gap between germline ends came to 9 bases. The CDR3 totals 13 residues. The CDR3 DNA follows: TGTGCCAGTAGAGGGACCTCCACAGATACGCAGTATTTT. This codes for CASRGTSTDTQYF. The whole variable domain, remainder taken from reference TRBV19 and TRBJ2-3, is DGGITQSPKYLFRKEGQNVTLSCEQNLNHDAMYWYRQDPGQGLRLIYYSQIVNDFQKGDIAEGYSVSREKKESFPLTVTSAQKNPTAFYLCASRGTSTDTQYFGPGTRLTVL.

This clone was found a few times. The chain uses TRBV6-5 and TRBJ1-2; no clear D. V was shortened by 4 bases and J by 3 bases, with 12 bases between the two germline ends. In germline, CDR1 is MNHEY, CDR2 SVGAGI. The CDR3 is 14 amino acids. The CDR3 here is CASSFRPRDYGYTF. CDR3 nucleotides: TGTGCCAGCAGTTTCCGCCCGAGAGACTATGGCTACACCTTC.

This clone was observed a single time. This sequence joins TRBV2 and TRBJ2-1; D uncertain. Trimming left V 5 bases short and J 4 bases short, with 3 bases between. The CDR3 runs to 11 residues. CDR1 is SNHLY and CDR2 is FYNNEI in the germline V gene. The CDR3 here is CASSSYNEQFF. DNA of the CDR3: TGTGCCAGCAGTTCGTACAATGAGCAGTTCTTC.

This chain uses TRBV15 with TRBJ2-6; D is ambiguous. V lost 0 bases and J lost 2, with 14 bases in between. CDR1 and CDR2 from the germline V gene are LNHNV and YYDKDF (reference sequence). The CDR3 contains 18 residues. The CDR3 sequence is CATSRDETLVPGANVLTF. CDR3 sequence (DNA): TGTGCCACCAGCAGAGATGAGACTCTAGTCCCTGGGGCCAACGTCCTGACTTTC.

The chain's CDR3 is CASSESGYTGELFF. The CDR3 nucleotides read TGCGCCAGCAGCGAGAGCGGATACACCGGGGAGCTGTTTTTT. The chain is built from TRBV5-1 and TRBJ2-2; D is possibly TRBD2 (5 bases). This CDR3 has 14 amino acids. V dropped 4 bases and J dropped 3 bases, with 10 bases sitting between them. Per the germline V gene, CDR1 is SGHRS and CDR2 is YFSETQ.

CDR3 nucleotide sequence: TGCGCCAGCAGCCAGGCCGGGACAGGTCTCGATTGGGGCTATGGCTACACCTTC. It codes for CASSQAGTGLDWGYGYTF. V and J are TRBV4-1 and TRBJ1-2; TRBD1 matches at 8 bases. Germline values: CDR1 MGHRA, CDR2 YSYEKL. The CDR3 extends over 18 amino acids. The J segment lost 4 bases and the V segment lost 3 bases, leaving 16 bases of the junction unmatched.

This clone appeared a single time. The gene calls are TRBV10-3 and TRBJ1-2, with D unresolved. The V end was cut by 3 bases, the J end by 4 bases, with 6 bases between. The CDR3 is 12 residues long. The germline V gene encodes CDR1 ENHRY and CDR2 SYGVKD. The CDR3 sequence: CAISDEGYGYTF. As DNA, the CDR3 is TGTGCCATCAGTGATGAAGGCTATGGCTACACCTTC.

The chain is built from TRBV5-1 and TRBJ2-2, with 7 bases identical to TRBD1. V lost 4 bases and J lost 3; bases outside the gene matches: 6. Germline V gene sequence: CDR1 SGHRS, CDR2 YFSETQ. This CDR3 has 15 amino acids. This CDR3 reads CASSDRDRDTGELFF. In DNA, the CDR3 is TGCGCCAGCAGCGATAGGGACAGAGACACCGGGGAGCTGTTTTTT.

The rearrangement links TRBV7-9 to TRBJ2-7; 7 nucleotides line up with TRBD2. This CDR3 region has 14 residues. Trimming removed 1 base from V and 5 bases from J; junction bases left unmatched: 5. From germline, CDR1 is SEHNR and CDR2 FQNEAQ (reference sequence). CDR3 residues: CASSLDWGGDEQYF. In DNA, the CDR3 is TGTGCCAGCAGCTTAGACTGGGGAGGGGACGAGCAGTACTTC.

The chain couples TRBV28 to TRBJ2-3; tentative D call: TRBD1 (6 bases). With 6 bases removed from V and 4 bases from J, the gap between germline ends came to 14 bases. Germline V lookup: CDR1 MDHEN, CDR2 SYDVKM. CDR3 length equals 14 residues. CDR3: CASSVTGPADTQYF. The CDR3 DNA reads as TGTGCCAGCAGCGTAACAGGGCCCGCAGATACGCAGTATTTT.

This chain links TRBV11-3 with TRBJ2-7; TRBD2 is a possible D gene (6 bases). CDR3 size: 12 residues. Germline CDR1 is SGHNT and CDR2 is YENEEA. The V and J ends lost 3 bases and 7 bases respectively, with 10 bases between them. For the CDR3, the DNA is TGTGCCAGCAGCTTGGGGGGTCGGGAGCAGTACTTC. This codes for CASSLGGREQYF.

The V gene is TRBV25-1, the J gene TRBJ1-1, with D tentatively TRBD1 (6 bases). From germline, CDR1 is MGHDK and CDR2 SYGVNS. CDR3 length: 16 residues. The ends were cut back, 7 bases at V and 1 base at J, with 19 bases in the middle. The CDR3 sequence is CASIPSVGTQNTEAFF. In nucleotides, the CDR3 is TGTGCCAGCATACCTTCGGTCGGGACACAGAACACTGAAGCTTTCTTT.

V gene TRBV11-3 combines with J gene TRBJ2-7; D uncertain. The germline V gene has CDR1 SGHNT and CDR2 YENEEA. The CDR3 is 13 amino acids. The V and J ends lost 0 bases and 6 bases respectively, with 9 bases between them. This CDR3 is CASSLDGLGEQYF. The CDR3 coding sequence is TGTGCCAGCAGCTTAGATGGGTTGGGCGAGCAGTACTTC.

The rearrangement uses TRBV7-2 and TRBJ1-1; D ambiguous. The CDR3 covers 14 residues. The germline gives CDR1 SGHTA, CDR2 FQGNSA. Trimming pared 2 bases from V and 0 bases from J, leaving 7 bases between. CDR3 bases: TGTGCCAGCAGCTTAACGGGGTTGAACACTGAAGCTTTCTTT. Translating it yields CASSLTGLNTEAFF.

The genes are TRBV29-1 and TRBJ2-7; D uncertain. CDR3 length: 13 residues. CDR1 and CDR2 from the germline V gene are SQVTM and ANQGSEA. V lost 4 bases, J lost 2 bases, and 12 bases lay in between. The CDR3 loop is CSVVGFPPYEQYF. The CDR3 coding sequence is TGCAGCGTTGTGGGGTTTCCTCCCTACGAGCAGTACTTC.

This chain's CDR3 is CASSLVGRVGELFF. For the CDR3, the DNA is TGCGCCAGCAGCTTGGTGGGACGGGTCGGGGAGCTGTTTTTT. This chain joins TRBV5-1 and TRBJ2-2; D is perhaps TRBD1 or TRBD2 (5 bases each). Germline V gene lookup returns CDR1 SGHRS and CDR2 YFSETQ. Trimming left V 0 bases short and J 7 bases short, with 10 bases between. There are 14 residues in the CDR3.

The V gene is TRBV2, the J gene TRBJ1-4, with D perhaps TRBD1 (5 bases). V was pared by 5 bases and J by 3 bases, with 13 bases between. Germline V gene lookup returns CDR1 SNHLY and CDR2 FYNNEI. This CDR3 comprises 15 residues. The chain's CDR3 is CASSPALGANEKLFF. The DNA of the CDR3 is TGTGCCAGCAGTCCCGCGTTAGGGGCTAATGAAAAACTGTTTTTT.

The chain links TRBV2 to TRBJ1-4; 9 nucleotides align to TRBD1. Trimming removed 6 bases from V and 8 bases from J; junction bases left unmatched: 4. The CDR3 length is 13 residues. Germline CDR1 reads SNHLY; CDR2 reads FYNNEI. CDR3 amino acids: CASRGTGGEKLFF. The CDR3 nucleotides are TGTGCCAGCAGGGGCACAGGGGGCGAAAAACTGTTTTTT.

The chain has TRBV16 and TRBJ2-7; possibly TRBD1 for D (6 bases). Per the germline V gene, CDR1 is KGHSY and CDR2 is FQNENV. Trimming removed 4 bases from V and 5 bases from J, with 18 bases in between. The length of the CDR3 is 15 residues. CDR3 coding DNA: TGTGCCAGCAGCCGAGCGACAGGCCTTGGAAACGAGCAGTACTTC. Translating it yields CASSRATGLGNEQYF.